The rows below give T cell receptor beta chains drawn from one sample of a study of shared clonotypes between healthy human individuals. TCRdb keeps only in-frame clones here, not all; method: immunoSEQ multiplex PCR. The data show 500,000 to 700,000 clones, approximately 95% seen once. The sequencing input was naive CD8+ T cells sorted from blood. These receptors were obtained from a woman aged 25 to 39 in good health. Both conserved end residues are part of each CDR3. Fields, in order: V gene, D gene, clone size, CDR3 length, J gene, CDR3 protein, CDR3 DNA. The D gene is left open where the match is weak. For some rows the clone size is stated as once, few or many, or as a class when expanded; others skip it.

V: TRBV7-8
D: TRBD2
size: NA
length: 16
J: TRBJ2-3
CDR3: CASSLAGLAGVHTQYF
DNA: TGTGCCAGCAGCTTAGCGGGACTAGCGGGAGTGCATACGCAGTATTTT

V: TRBV20-1
D: NA
size: NA
length: 11
J: TRBJ2-7
CDR3: CSARTGVEQYF
DNA: TGCAGTGCTAGGACGGGAGTCGAGCAGTACTTC

V: TRBV18
D: TRBD1
size: NA
length: 15
J: TRBJ1-1
CDR3: CASSPEDRGWGEAFF
DNA: TGTGCCAGCTCACCAGAGGACAGGGGATGGGGTGAAGCTTTCTTT

V: TRBV28
D: NA
size: NA
length: 15
J: TRBJ1-1
CDR3: CASSIWAGMNTEAFF
DNA: TGTGCCAGCAGTATTTGGGCAGGGATGAACACTGAAGCTTTCTTT

V: TRBV6-5
D: NA
size: NA
length: 14
J: TRBJ1-4
CDR3: CASSYSLGSEKLFF
DNA: TGTGCCAGCAGTTACTCGCTTGGCTCTGAAAAACTGTTTTTT

V: TRBV7-9
D: NA
size: NA
length: 14
J: TRBJ1-2
CDR3: CASSLDQGAYGYTF
DNA: TGTGCCAGCAGCTTGGATCAGGGCGCCTATGGCTACACCTTC

V: TRBV14
D: TRBD1
size: NA
length: 16
J: TRBJ1-1
CDR3: CASSHQGVLGNTEAFF
DNA: TGTGCCAGCAGCCACCAGGGGGTTCTGGGGAACACTGAAGCTTTCTTT

V: TRBV5-4
D: NA
size: NA
length: 13
J: TRBJ1-4
CDR3: CASSTEANEKLFF
DNA: TGTGCCAGCAGTACAGAGGCTAATGAAAAACTGTTTTTT

V: TRBV18
D: NA
size: NA
length: 17
J: TRBJ2-7
CDR3: CASSPAIDRAFPYEQYF
DNA: TGTGCCAGCTCACCAGCCATTGATCGAGCGTTTCCCTACGAGCAGTACTTC

V: TRBV27
D: TRBD2
size: NA
length: 14
J: TRBJ2-7
CDR3: CASSWGTSGYEQYF
DNA: TGTGCCAGCAGTTGGGGGACTAGCGGATACGAGCAGTACTTC

V: TRBV28
D: NA
size: once
length: 15
J: TRBJ1-1
CDR3: CASRGLLLSNTEAFF
DNA: TGTGCCAGCAGAGGATTATTACTTTCGAACACTGAAGCTTTCTTT

V: TRBV27
D: TRBD1
size: NA
length: 16
J: TRBJ2-2
CDR3: CASSLSGTGVSGELFF
DNA: TGTGCCAGCAGTTTATCGGGGACAGGGGTTTCTGGGGAGCTGTTTTTT

V: TRBV7-9
D: NA
size: NA
length: 12
J: TRBJ1-3
CDR3: CASSPAMSTIYF
DNA: TGTGCCAGCAGCCCCGCTATGTCCACCATATATTTT

V: TRBV27
D: TRBD2
size: NA
length: 16
J: TRBJ2-3
CDR3: CASSTRTSGREDTQYF
DNA: TGTGCCAGCAGTACGAGGACTAGCGGGAGGGAAGATACGCAGTATTTT

V: TRBV27
D: TRBD1
size: NA
length: 14
J: TRBJ1-2
CDR3: CASSLSQGGNGYTF
DNA: TGTGCCAGCAGTTTATCCCAGGGGGGTAATGGCTACACCTTC

V: TRBV6-5
D: TRBD2
size: NA
length: 12
J: TRBJ2-5
CDR3: CAVGLVQETQYF
DNA: TGTGCCGTCGGACTAGTCCAAGAGACCCAGTACTTC

V: TRBV30
D: NA
size: NA
length: 14
J: TRBJ2-7
CDR3: CAWSVGAGSYEQYF
DNA: TGTGCCTGGAGTGTAGGGGCAGGCTCCTACGAGCAGTACTTC

V: TRBV13
D: NA
size: NA
length: 12
J: TRBJ2-7
CDR3: CASSLSTNEQYF
DNA: TGTGCCAGCAGCTTGTCGACCAACGAGCAGTACTTC

V: TRBV7-9
D: NA
size: NA
length: 14
J: TRBJ2-7
CDR3: CASSRETAWDEQYF
DNA: TGTGCCAGCAGCCGAGAGACAGCGTGGGACGAGCAGTACTTC

V: TRBV27
D: TRBD2
size: NA
length: 18
J: TRBJ2-6
CDR3: CASSLSLAGLSGANVLTF
DNA: TGTGCCAGCAGTTTGAGTCTAGCGGGACTCTCTGGGGCCAACGTCCTGACTTTC

V: TRBV7-9
D: TRBD2
size: NA
length: 14
J: TRBJ2-1
CDR3: CASSGLADYNEQFF
DNA: TGTGCCAGCAGTGGACTAGCGGATTACAATGAGCAGTTCTTC

V: TRBV15
D: NA
size: NA
length: 15
J: TRBJ2-1
CDR3: CATSKEAPGANEQFF
DNA: TGTGCCACCAGCAAGGAAGCCCCAGGGGCAAATGAGCAGTTCTTC

V: TRBV7-3
D: NA
size: NA
length: 16
J: TRBJ2-7
CDR3: CASSSPRVRASDEQYF
DNA: TGTGCCAGCAGCTCCCCGCGGGTGAGAGCGTCGGACGAGCAGTACTTC

V: TRBV7-9
D: TRBD1
size: NA
length: 14
J: TRBJ2-1
CDR3: CASSWDRGVNEQFF
DNA: TGTGCCAGCAGCTGGGACAGGGGGGTCAATGAGCAGTTCTTC

V: TRBV28
D: TRBD1
size: NA
length: 15
J: TRBJ2-5
CDR3: CASSFLQGVKETQYF
DNA: TGTGCCAGCAGTTTCCTACAGGGGGTTAAAGAGACCCAGTACTTC

V: TRBV11-2
D: NA
size: NA
length: 14
J: TRBJ2-3
CDR3: CASSDLRGTDTQYF
DNA: TGTGCCAGCAGCGATCTTCGCGGCACAGATACGCAGTATTTT

V: TRBV4-1
D: TRBD2
size: NA
length: 21
J: TRBJ2-7
CDR3: CASSPGLAGGNPWGTTVEQYF
DNA: TGCGCCAGCAGCCCAGGACTAGCGGGAGGGAACCCTTGGGGTACTACAGTCGAGCAGTACTTC

V: TRBV2
D: TRBD1
size: once
length: 14
J: TRBJ1-4
CDR3: CATEGTVGREKLFF
DNA: TGTGCCACCGAGGGGACAGTCGGAAGGGAAAAACTGTTTTTT

V: TRBV13
D: TRBD2
size: NA
length: 16
J: TRBJ2-7
CDR3: CASSSVASGRAVEQYF
DNA: TGTGCCAGCAGCTCCGTCGCTAGCGGGAGGGCCGTCGAGCAGTACTTC

V: TRBV29-1
D: NA
size: NA
length: 13
J: TRBJ1-2
CDR3: CSVEDAQRYGYTF
DNA: TGCAGCGTTGAAGATGCACAGCGCTATGGCTACACCTTC

V: TRBV19
D: TRBD2
size: NA
length: 14
J: TRBJ2-5
CDR3: CASSSREGRETQYF
DNA: TGTGCCAGTAGTAGTCGGGAGGGCCGAGAGACCCAGTACTTC

V: TRBV11-2
D: NA
size: NA
length: 15
J: TRBJ2-1
CDR3: CASSPGAPLYNEQFF
DNA: TGTGCCAGCAGCCCTGGAGCTCCCCTCTACAATGAGCAGTTCTTC

V: TRBV2
D: TRBD1
size: NA
length: 18
J: TRBJ2-3
CDR3: CASSGTGQPRGYTDTQYF
DNA: TGTGCCAGCAGTGGAACGGGACAGCCAAGAGGCTACACAGATACGCAGTATTTT

V: TRBV7-3
D: NA
size: once
length: 17
J: TRBJ1-1
CDR3: CASSLSGRKGPNTEAFF
DNA: TGTGCCAGCAGCTTGAGCGGGCGGAAAGGGCCTAACACTGAAGCTTTCTTT

V: TRBV9
D: NA
size: NA
length: 14
J: TRBJ1-4
CDR3: CASSALGGDEKLFF
DNA: TGTGCCAGCAGCGCCCTAGGGGGGGACGAAAAACTGTTTTTT

V: TRBV13
D: NA
size: once
length: 15
J: TRBJ1-1
CDR3: CASSASRQGWTEAFF
DNA: TGTGCCAGCAGCGCCTCGAGGCAGGGGTGGACTGAAGCTTTCTTT

V: TRBV5-1
D: NA
size: NA
length: 14
J: TRBJ2-7
CDR3: CASSPIRGSDEQYF
DNA: TGCGCCAGCAGCCCCATCCGGGGAAGTGACGAGCAGTACTTC

V: TRBV10-3
D: TRBD2
size: NA
length: 15
J: TRBJ2-1
CDR3: CAISESASGSNEQFF
DNA: TGTGCCATCAGTGAGTCGGCTAGCGGGAGTAATGAGCAGTTCTTC

V: TRBV7-6
D: TRBD1
size: NA
length: 14
J: TRBJ2-7
CDR3: CASSSGQHSYEQYF
DNA: TGTGCCAGCAGCTCGGGACAGCACTCCTACGAGCAGTACTTC

V: TRBV6-5
D: TRBD2
size: NA
length: 14
J: TRBJ2-7
CDR3: CASRVPGTSGEQYF
DNA: TGTGCCAGCAGAGTACCCGGGACTAGCGGCGAGCAGTACTTC

V: TRBV9
D: NA
size: NA
length: 15
J: TRBJ2-6
CDR3: CASSQQGGGANVLTF
DNA: TGTGCCAGCAGCCAGCAGGGAGGTGGGGCCAACGTCCTGACTTTC

V: TRBV19
D: NA
size: NA
length: 13
J: TRBJ2-1
CDR3: CASSIGGRNEQFF
DNA: TGTGCCAGTAGTATCGGAGGAAGGAATGAGCAGTTCTTC

V: TRBV7-9
D: TRBD1
size: few
length: 14
J: TRBJ1-5
CDR3: CASSSGQGNQPQHF
DNA: TGTGCCAGCAGCTCTGGACAGGGCAATCAGCCCCAGCATTTT

V: TRBV28
D: TRBD2
size: NA
length: 15
J: TRBJ2-7
CDR3: CASSSLAGDADEQYF
DNA: TGTGCCAGCAGTTCTCTAGCGGGAGATGCTGACGAGCAGTACTTC

V: TRBV28
D: TRBD2
size: NA
length: 14
J: TRBJ2-7
CDR3: CASCDGTSEYEQYF
DNA: TGTGCCAGCTGCGACGGGACTAGCGAGTACGAGCAGTACTTC

V: TRBV27
D: NA
size: NA
length: 14
J: TRBJ2-2
CDR3: CASSLLDQTGELFF
DNA: TGTGCCAGCAGTTTATTGGACCAAACCGGGGAGCTGTTTTTT

V: TRBV30
D: NA
size: NA
length: 11
J: TRBJ2-7
CDR3: CAWSPGVEQYF
DNA: TGTGCCTGGAGTCCAGGAGTCGAGCAGTACTTC

V: TRBV7-2
D: NA
size: NA
length: 14
J: TRBJ2-7
CDR3: CASNFGQNSYEQYF
DNA: TGTGCCAGCAACTTCGGGCAGAATTCCTACGAGCAGTACTTC

V: TRBV6-5
D: NA
size: NA
length: 12
J: TRBJ2-1
CDR3: CASSFDSNEQFF
DNA: TGTGCCAGCAGTTTCGATTCCAATGAGCAGTTCTTC

V: TRBV19
D: TRBD1
size: NA
length: 15
J: TRBJ2-3
CDR3: CASTDSQGFTDTQYF
DNA: TGTGCCAGTACTGACTCACAGGGGTTCACAGATACGCAGTATTTT

V: TRBV2
D: NA
size: NA
length: 14
J: TRBJ2-7
CDR3: CASSESYQGYEQYF
DNA: TGTGCCAGCAGTGAAAGTTACCAGGGCTACGAGCAGTACTTC

V: TRBV10-1
D: NA
size: NA
length: 14
J: TRBJ2-2
CDR3: CASSQAGDTGELFF
DNA: TGCGCCAGCAGCCAGGCGGGTGACACCGGGGAGCTGTTTTTT

V: TRBV28
D: TRBD2
size: NA
length: 17
J: TRBJ2-5
CDR3: CASRTRLAGGSRETQYF
DNA: TGTGCCAGCAGGACCAGACTAGCGGGAGGTTCGAGGGAGACCCAGTACTTC

V: TRBV10-1
D: NA
size: NA
length: 14
J: TRBJ1-5
CDR3: CASSEGSPGSPQHF
DNA: TGCGCCAGCAGTGAGGGGTCGCCGGGTTCGCCCCAGCATTTT

V: TRBV16
D: TRBD1
size: NA
length: 15
J: TRBJ1-5
CDR3: CASSGDSELGQPQHF
DNA: TGTGCCAGCAGTGGGGACAGTGAGTTGGGTCAGCCCCAGCATTTT